Listed below are T cell receptor beta chains from one sample, sequenced in a study of T-cell reconstitution after alpha-beta-depleted transplantation in children. TCRdb itself ran the PCR reads through MiXCR, one entry per CDR3 protein. The sample lists more than 550,000 distinct CDR3 sequences; roughly a tenth were seen once. Sequencing used PBMCs from the stem cell graft donor, obtained from the stem cell graft. The receptors come from a human donor who donated a stem cell graft to a child with acute myeloid leukemia. The CDR3 runs from the conserved cysteine through the conserved F or W. A D gene is named only where the DNA matches it firmly. Expanded clones are given a class, and other clones once, few, many or no size at all.

j_call: TRBJ1-5
v_call: TRBV6-1
clone_size: few
d_call: TRBD1
cdr3_nt: TGTGCCAGCAACAGCCAGGGGGCAGTTAAGCCCCAGCATTTT
cdr3_aa: CASNSQGAVKPQHF

j_call: TRBJ2-2
v_call: TRBV6-2/TRBV6-3
clone_size: many
d_call: TRBD2
cdr3_nt: TGTGCCAGCAGATTAGCGGGAGGGTACAACGGGGAGCTGTTTTTT
cdr3_aa: CASRLAGGYNGELFF

j_call: TRBJ2-3
v_call: TRBV5-1
clone_size: many
d_call: NA
cdr3_nt: TGCGCCAGCAGCTTGGACGGACTTCCCACAGATACGCAGTATTTT
cdr3_aa: CASSLDGLPTDTQYF

j_call: TRBJ2-1
v_call: TRBV20-1
clone_size: NA
d_call: NA
cdr3_nt: TGCAGTGCTACCCGGGGTAATGAGCAGTTCTTC
cdr3_aa: CSATRGNEQFF

j_call: TRBJ1-5
v_call: TRBV12-3/TRBV12-4
clone_size: NA
d_call: NA
cdr3_nt: TGTGCCAGCACTGGACAGTCGCTCAATCAGCCCCAGCATTTT
cdr3_aa: CASTGQSLNQPQHF

j_call: TRBJ2-7
v_call: TRBV29-1
clone_size: few
d_call: NA
cdr3_nt: TGCAGCGTTGGAGGTGCGTTGAGCTACGAGCAGTACTTC
cdr3_aa: CSVGGALSYEQYF

j_call: TRBJ2-7
v_call: TRBV20-1
clone_size: few
d_call: TRBD2
cdr3_nt: TGCAGTGCTCGCGGGAGGGCCGGGTACGAGCAGTACTTC
cdr3_aa: CSARGRAGYEQYF

j_call: TRBJ2-5
v_call: TRBV4-3
clone_size: NA
d_call: NA
cdr3_nt: TGCGCCAGCAGCCAAGTACAGGGAGGGCAAGAGACCCAGTACTTC
cdr3_aa: CASSQVQGGQETQYF

j_call: TRBJ2-1
v_call: TRBV9
clone_size: few
d_call: TRBD2
cdr3_nt: TGTGCCAGCAGCCCGCAAGCGGGACCGTACGTAAATGAGCAGTTCTTC
cdr3_aa: CASSPQAGPYVNEQFF

j_call: TRBJ2-1
v_call: TRBV5-8
clone_size: NA
d_call: TRBD2
cdr3_nt: TGTGCCAGCAGCTTGCAATCCGGGACTAGCGGGAGAAATGAGCAGTTCTTC
cdr3_aa: CASSLQSGTSGRNEQFF

j_call: TRBJ1-5
v_call: TRBV7-9
clone_size: NA
d_call: TRBD1
cdr3_nt: TGTGCCAGCAGCTTGGACAGGGCGAATCAGCCCCAGCATTTT
cdr3_aa: CASSLDRANQPQHF

j_call: TRBJ2-7
v_call: TRBV5-1
clone_size: few
d_call: NA
cdr3_nt: TGCGCCAGCAGCTTGGAGTTATCGTCCAGCGAGCAGTACTTC
cdr3_aa: CASSLELSSSEQYF

j_call: TRBJ1-2
v_call: TRBV12-3/TRBV12-4
clone_size: NA
d_call: NA
cdr3_nt: TGTGCCAGCAGTTTGGAGGGGCGTAGGCTTAGTGGCTACACCTTC
cdr3_aa: CASSLEGRRLSGYTF

j_call: TRBJ1-3
v_call: TRBV12-3/TRBV12-4
clone_size: many
d_call: NA
cdr3_nt: TGTGCCAGCAGTCCTACCGGAAACACCATATATTTT
cdr3_aa: CASSPTGNTIYF

j_call: TRBJ1-1
v_call: TRBV12-3/TRBV12-4
clone_size: many
d_call: TRBD1
cdr3_nt: TGTGCCAGCAGTTTTCGACAGGGATTGAACACTGAAGCTTTCTTT
cdr3_aa: CASSFRQGLNTEAFF

j_call: TRBJ1-1
v_call: TRBV6-1
clone_size: many
d_call: NA
cdr3_nt: TGTGCCAGCAGTAAGTTAATTACCGGGAACACTGAAGCTTTCTTT
cdr3_aa: CASSKLITGNTEAFF

j_call: TRBJ1-1
v_call: TRBV28
clone_size: NA
d_call: NA
cdr3_nt: TGTGCCAGCAGTCTCAGGGCCCAGGGGCACACTGAAGCTTTCTTT
cdr3_aa: CASSLRAQGHTEAFF

j_call: TRBJ2-7
v_call: TRBV6-6
clone_size: few
d_call: TRBD2
cdr3_nt: TGTGCCACCATAGCGGGGGACTCCTACGAGCAGTACTTC
cdr3_aa: CATIAGDSYEQYF

j_call: TRBJ2-1
v_call: TRBV9
clone_size: many
d_call: NA
cdr3_nt: TGTGCCAGCAGCGTAGAACTAGGACTCTACAATGAGCAGTTCTTC
cdr3_aa: CASSVELGLYNEQFF